The 2 T cell receptor beta chains reported below all come from one sample, sequenced in a study of CXCR3-negative and CXCR3-positive naive CD8 T cells. The study, taken as a whole, reports: Hydrophobicity of TRB CDR3s was greater in CXCR3-positive naive cells than in CXCR3-negative naive cells.

The libraries of TRB cDNA were prepared using 5' RACE with UMI labels. TCRdb reprocessed the 5' RACE reads, with one entry per CDR3 protein and no DNA. The table for this sample gives 80,000 to 100,000 distinct CDR3 sequences. These receptors' antigens are unknown. Material: naive CXCR3+ CD8+ T cells from blood. The subset denotes: CD45RO-CCR7+CD27+CD95- naive CD8+ T cells expressing CXCR3 (TNR3+). These receptors were taken from a human donor in good health. Some clones in this sample may be carry-over from other donors' samples.

The V call is TRBV25-1, the J call TRBJ1-5; TCRdb gives TRBD1 as the D gene, but with no DNA this cannot be confirmed. Germline values: CDR1 MGHDK, CDR2 SYGVNS. The CDR3 runs 14 residues. CDR3 loop: CASSSGRNNQPQHF.

V and J are TRBV28 and TRBJ2-7; TCRdb calls TRBD1, which cannot be checked without DNA. Per the germline V gene, CDR1 is MDHEN and CDR2 is SYDVKM. The CDR3 has 15 residues. The CDR3 loop reads CATIRTGQGYYEQYF.